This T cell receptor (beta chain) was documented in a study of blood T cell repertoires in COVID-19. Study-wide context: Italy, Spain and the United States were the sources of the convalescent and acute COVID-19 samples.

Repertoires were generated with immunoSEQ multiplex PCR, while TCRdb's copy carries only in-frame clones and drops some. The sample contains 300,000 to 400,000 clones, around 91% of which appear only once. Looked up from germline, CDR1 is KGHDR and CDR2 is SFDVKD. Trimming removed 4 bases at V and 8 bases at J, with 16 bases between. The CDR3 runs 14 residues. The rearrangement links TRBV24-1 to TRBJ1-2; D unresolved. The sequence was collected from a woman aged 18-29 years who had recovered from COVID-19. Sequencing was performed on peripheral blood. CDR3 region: CATSDRGRLGGYTF. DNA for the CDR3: TGTGCCACCAGTGACCGCGGGAGGTTGGGCGGCTACACCTTC.